This record looks at one T cell receptor beta chain sequence and its context. Its antigen remains unidentified. The data stem from a study of blood T cells in healthy people across ages. In the study overall: The template switching approach captured approximately one barcoded beta molecule for every two T cells. Study-level results: CMV status of donors was not determined, possibly confounding expanded clonotype changes. Unsorted PBMC input precluded a conclusive naive versus antigen-experienced comparison.

The ends lost 5 bases at V and 0 bases at J; junction bases unmatched: 8. Germline V gene sequence: CDR1 SGHTA, CDR2 FQGNSA. The length of the CDR3 is 17 residues. Together with a sample-barcoded 5' primer, a J-beta primer mix was included in a second PCR lasting about 7 to 11 cycles. MiXCR was run by TCRdb on the 5' RACE reads, yielding one entry per CDR3 protein. The sample has 1,500,000 or so distinct CDR3 sequences; approximately 59% are singletons. This clonotype was obtained from a man aged 18 to 29 in good health. The V and J genes are TRBV7-2 and TRBJ2-7; 12 positions match TRBD2. The sample comprised blood. CDR3 in amino acids: CASSVTSGRTSSYEQYF. CDR3 DNA sequence: TGTGCCAGCAGCGTTACTAGCGGGAGGACTAGCTCCTACGAGCAGTACTTC.